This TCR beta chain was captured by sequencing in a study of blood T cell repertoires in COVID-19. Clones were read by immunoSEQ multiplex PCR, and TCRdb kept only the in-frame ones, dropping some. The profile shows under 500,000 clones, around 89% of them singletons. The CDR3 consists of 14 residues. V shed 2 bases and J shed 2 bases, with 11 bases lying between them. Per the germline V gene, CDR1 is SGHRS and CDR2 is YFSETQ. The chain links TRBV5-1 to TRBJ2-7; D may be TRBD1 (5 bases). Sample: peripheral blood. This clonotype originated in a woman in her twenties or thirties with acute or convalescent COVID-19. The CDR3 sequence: CASSLSGAPYEQYF. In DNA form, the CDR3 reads TGCGCCAGCAGCTTAAGTGGGGCACCCTACGAGCAGTACTTC.